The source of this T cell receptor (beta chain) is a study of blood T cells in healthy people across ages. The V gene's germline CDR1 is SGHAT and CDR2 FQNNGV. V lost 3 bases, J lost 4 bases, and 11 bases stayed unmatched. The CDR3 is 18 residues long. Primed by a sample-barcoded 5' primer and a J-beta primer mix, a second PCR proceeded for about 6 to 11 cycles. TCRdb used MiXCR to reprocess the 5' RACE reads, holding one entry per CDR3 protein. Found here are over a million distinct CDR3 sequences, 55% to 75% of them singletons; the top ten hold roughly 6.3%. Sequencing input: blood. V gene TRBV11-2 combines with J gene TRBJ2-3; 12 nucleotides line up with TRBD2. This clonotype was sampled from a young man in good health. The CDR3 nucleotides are TGTGCCAGCAGCTTCGGGACTAGCGGGCTGCACAGGGCAGATACGCAGTATTTT. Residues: CASSFGTSGLHRADTQYF. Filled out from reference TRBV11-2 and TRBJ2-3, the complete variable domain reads EAGVAQSPRYKIIEKRQSVAFWCNPISGHATLYWYQQILGQGPKLLIQFQNNGVVDDSQLPKDRFSAERLKGVDSTLKIQPAKLEDSAVYLCASSFGTSGLHRADTQYFGPGTRLTVL.